Given below is one T cell receptor beta chain in context. Its antigen is not known. Repertoires were generated with immunoSEQ multiplex PCR, while TCRdb's copy carries only in-frame clones and drops some. The sample contains 12,000 to 15,000 clones, approximately 73% of which appear only once. The data belong to a study of CD4+ T cells in melanoma. Study findings and constraints: In melanoma, neoantigen-specific CD4+ T cells reportedly differed in differentiation state. CD8+ T cell, macrophage and B cell function reportedly correlated with neoantigen-specific CD4+ T cells.

J was trimmed by 4 bases and V by 6 bases; bases with no gene match: 9. The CDR3 has 15 residues. The V gene's germline CDR1 is MNHEY and CDR2 SMNVEV (reference sequence). The receptor was isolated from a human donor with melanoma. This chain joins TRBV27 and TRBJ2-3; 8 bases match TRBD2. The sequenced material came from cells from a culture (not recorded whether cultured in vitro). CDR3 DNA sequence: TGTGCCAGCAGCCCCGTGCGAGCGGGGGCAGATACGCAGTATTTT. Protein sequence: CASSPVRAGADTQYF.